The T cell receptor (beta chain) described here comes from a study of tumor-infiltrating lymphocytes in localized non-small cell lung cancer. Whole-study results and caveats: Different pieces of the same tissue went to different assays, confounding technical variation with intratumor heterogeneity.

V dropped 4 bases and J dropped 8 bases, with 14 bases sitting between them. Per the germline V gene, CDR1 is SGDLS and CDR2 is YYNGEE. This CDR3 comprises 13 residues. This table comes from immunoSEQ multiplex PCR, and its TCRdb copy is limited to in-frame clones, with some not included. The sample consists of about 10,000 clones, roughly 60% of them appearing once. Comment on this clone: As yet, its antigen is unknown.

The rearrangement links TRBV9 to TRBJ2-3, with D unclear. The specimen sequenced was uninvolved lung tissue not adjacent to the tumor. This clonotype was sampled from a human donor with non-small cell lung cancer. The DNA of the CDR3 is TGTGCCAGCAGCTTCCGACCGGCAGGTACGCAGTATTTT. Translation gives CASSFRPAGTQYF.